The TCR beta chain described here comes from a study of blood T cell repertoires in COVID-19. About the study: The cDNA or gDNA used as material had been derived from T cells, B-cell-depleted T cells, or PBMCs.

Each participant's cohort was designated according to participant-reported clinical history. Original processing methods: The authors estimated nucleated cell counts from reference gene primer amplification. The table came from immunoSEQ multiplex PCR; TCRdb's copy has only in-frame clones and leaves some out. Clone size and V and J calls were adopted from that table, with D and trimming inferred from the DNA. The sample carries 350,000 or so clones, 86% recorded once. The origin of this receptor is a woman between 35 and 50 years old with acute COVID-19. The sample comprised PBMCs or T cells enriched from blood (not recorded which).

The CDR3, as DNA: TGTGCCAGCAGCTTACGGGATAAAGATACGCAGTATTTT. It encodes CASSLRDKDTQYF. This chain connects TRBV5-6 to TRBJ2-3, with a possible D match to TRBD2 (5 bases). Trimming stripped 2 bases from V and 5 bases from J, with 9 bases between. The length of the CDR3 is 13 residues. Per the germline V gene, CDR1 is SGHDT and CDR2 is YYEEEE.